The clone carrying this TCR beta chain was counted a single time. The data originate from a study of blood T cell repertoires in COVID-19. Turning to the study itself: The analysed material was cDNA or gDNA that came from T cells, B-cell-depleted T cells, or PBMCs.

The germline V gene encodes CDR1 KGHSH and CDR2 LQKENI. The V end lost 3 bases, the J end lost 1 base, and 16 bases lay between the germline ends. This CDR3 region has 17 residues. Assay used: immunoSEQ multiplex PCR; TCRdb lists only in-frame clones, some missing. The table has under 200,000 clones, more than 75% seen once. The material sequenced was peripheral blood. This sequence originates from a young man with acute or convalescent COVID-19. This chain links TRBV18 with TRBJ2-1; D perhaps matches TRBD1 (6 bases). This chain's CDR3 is CASSPPLGGSSYNEQFF. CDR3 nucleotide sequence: TGTGCCAGCTCACCCCCTCTAGGGGGATCGTCCTACAATGAGCAGTTCTTC.